Listed below are T cell receptor beta chains from one sample, sequenced in a study of blood T cell repertoires in COVID-19. Method: immunoSEQ multiplex PCR; TCRdb's copy keeps in-frame clones and lacks some. The repertoire holds some 300,000 clones, roughly 91% seen once, with under 3% in the top ten. Sequencing was carried out using PBMCs or T cells enriched from blood (not recorded which). All receptors come from a woman between 45 and 60 years old who had been exposed to COVID-19. Both conserved end residues are part of each CDR3. The order of the fields is CDR3 length, J gene, clone size, V gene, D gene, CDR3 DNA, CDR3 protein. The D gene is left open where the match is weak. Where a row states a size, it is once, few, many or the class of an expanded clone; other rows omit it.

CDR3 length: 18
J gene: TRBJ1-1
clone size: -
V gene: TRBV28
D gene: TRBD1
CDR3 DNA: TGTGCCAGCCCTACTTCCGGGACAGGTTCGGTGGGGGACACTGAAGCTTTCTTT
CDR3 protein: CASPTSGTGSVGDTEAFF

CDR3 length: 16
J gene: TRBJ1-2
clone size: -
V gene: TRBV2
D gene: TRBD1
CDR3 DNA: TGTGCCAGCAGTGAAGGAGGCAGGGGGAAGGACTATGGCTACACCTTC
CDR3 protein: CASSEGGRGKDYGYTF

CDR3 length: 11
J gene: TRBJ2-7
clone size: -
V gene: TRBV7-9
D gene: -
CDR3 DNA: TGTGCCAGCAGCCCAGATGACGAGCAGTACTTC
CDR3 protein: CASSPDDEQYF

CDR3 length: 12
J gene: TRBJ2-1
clone size: -
V gene: TRBV6-5
D gene: -
CDR3 DNA: TGTGCCAGCAGTTATGTCAACAATGAGCAGTTCTTC
CDR3 protein: CASSYVNNEQFF

CDR3 length: 14
J gene: TRBJ2-7
clone size: -
V gene: TRBV2
D gene: TRBD1
CDR3 DNA: TGTGCCAGCAGTGAAGAGGGACAGGGGATCCCGCAGTACTTC
CDR3 protein: CASSEEGQGIPQYF

CDR3 length: 16
J gene: TRBJ1-2
clone size: few
V gene: TRBV4-2
D gene: TRBD1
CDR3 DNA: TGTGCCAGCAGCCAAGATCTCGGGACAGGCCACTATGGCTACACCTTC
CDR3 protein: CASSQDLGTGHYGYTF

CDR3 length: 13
J gene: TRBJ2-5
clone size: -
V gene: TRBV5-1
D gene: TRBD1
CDR3 DNA: TGCGCCAGCAGCGGGACAGGACAAGAGACCCAGTACTTC
CDR3 protein: CASSGTGQETQYF

CDR3 length: 15
J gene: TRBJ1-2
clone size: -
V gene: TRBV28
D gene: TRBD1
CDR3 DNA: TGTGCCAGCACCCGCCCGGACAGGGCCCTCTATGGCTACACCTTC
CDR3 protein: CASTRPDRALYGYTF

CDR3 length: 15
J gene: TRBJ2-5
clone size: -
V gene: TRBV5-6
D gene: TRBD1
CDR3 DNA: TGTGCCAGCAGCTTTGGACAGGGCCCAGGGGAGACCCAGTACTTC
CDR3 protein: CASSFGQGPGETQYF

CDR3 length: 15
J gene: TRBJ1-5
clone size: -
V gene: TRBV3-1/TRBV3-2
D gene: -
CDR3 DNA: TGTGCCAGCAGCCAAGATTCTAGCGGGAATCAGCCCCAGCATTTT
CDR3 protein: CASSQDSSGNQPQHF

CDR3 length: 17
J gene: TRBJ2-7
clone size: -
V gene: TRBV3-1/TRBV3-2
D gene: -
CDR3 DNA: TGTGCCAGCAGCCCCGCGGGACAGAGGTCCAAAACCTACGAGCAGTACTTC
CDR3 protein: CASSPAGQRSKTYEQYF

CDR3 length: 15
J gene: TRBJ1-1
clone size: -
V gene: TRBV18
D gene: -
CDR3 DNA: TGTGCCAGCTCACCAAATCAGGGTAGGGCAACTGAAGCTTTCTTT
CDR3 protein: CASSPNQGRATEAFF

CDR3 length: 16
J gene: TRBJ1-5
clone size: -
V gene: TRBV27
D gene: TRBD1
CDR3 DNA: TGTGCCAGCAGCCAGGACCGGACAGGGGGTAATCAGCCCCAGCATTTT
CDR3 protein: CASSQDRTGGNQPQHF